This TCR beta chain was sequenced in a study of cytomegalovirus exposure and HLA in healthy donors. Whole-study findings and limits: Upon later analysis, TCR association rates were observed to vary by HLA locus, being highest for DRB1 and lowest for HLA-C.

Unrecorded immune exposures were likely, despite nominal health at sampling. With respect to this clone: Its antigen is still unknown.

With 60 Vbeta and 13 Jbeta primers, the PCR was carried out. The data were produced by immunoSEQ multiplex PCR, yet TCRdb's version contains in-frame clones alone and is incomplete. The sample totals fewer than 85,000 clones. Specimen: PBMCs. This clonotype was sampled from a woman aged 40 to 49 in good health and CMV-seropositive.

CDR3 nucleotides: TGTGCCAGCTCACCGGTCCGGGACAGCTATTCACCCCTCCACTTT. This encodes CASSPVRDSYSPLHF. The V and J genes are TRBV18 and TRBJ1-6, with TRBD1 identical over 7 bases. The V segment lost 3 bases and the J segment 8 bases; nucleotides outside the gene matches: 7. The V gene's germline CDR1 is KGHSH and CDR2 LQKENI. This CDR3 has 15 amino acids.